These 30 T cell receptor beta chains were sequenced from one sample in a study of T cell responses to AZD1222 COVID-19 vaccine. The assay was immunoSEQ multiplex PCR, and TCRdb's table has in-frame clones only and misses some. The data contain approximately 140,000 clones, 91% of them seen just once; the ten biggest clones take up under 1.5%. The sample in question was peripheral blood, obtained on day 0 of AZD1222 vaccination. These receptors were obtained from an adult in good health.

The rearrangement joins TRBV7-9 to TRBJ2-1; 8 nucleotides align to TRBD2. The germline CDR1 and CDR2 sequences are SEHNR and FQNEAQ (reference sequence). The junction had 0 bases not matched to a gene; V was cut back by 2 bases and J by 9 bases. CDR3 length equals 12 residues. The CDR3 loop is CASSLLAGEQFF. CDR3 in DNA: TGTGCCAGCAGCTTACTAGCGGGTGAGCAGTTCTTC.

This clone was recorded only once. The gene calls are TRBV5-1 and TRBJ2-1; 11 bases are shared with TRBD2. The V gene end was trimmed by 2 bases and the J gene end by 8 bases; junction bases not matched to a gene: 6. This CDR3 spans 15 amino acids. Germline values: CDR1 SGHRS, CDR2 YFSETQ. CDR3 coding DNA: TGCGCCAGCAGCTTAACTAGCGGGAGAGGAGATGAGCAGTTCTTC. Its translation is CASSLTSGRGDEQFF.

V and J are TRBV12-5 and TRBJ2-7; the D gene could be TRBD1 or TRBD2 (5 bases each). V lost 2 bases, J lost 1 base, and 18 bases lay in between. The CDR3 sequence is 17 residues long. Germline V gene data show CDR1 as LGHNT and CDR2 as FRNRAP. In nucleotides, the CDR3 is TGTGCTAGTGGTTTGCTAAGGTTAGGGACGGAGTCCTACGAGCAGTACTTC. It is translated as CASGLLRLGTESYEQYF.

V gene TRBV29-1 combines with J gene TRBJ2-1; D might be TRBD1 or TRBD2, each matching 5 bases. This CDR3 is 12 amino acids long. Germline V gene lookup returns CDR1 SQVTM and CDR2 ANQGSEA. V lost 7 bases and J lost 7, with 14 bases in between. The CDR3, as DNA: TGCAGCGCCGGGACGGTATTAAATGAGCAGTTCTTC. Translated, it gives CSAGTVLNEQFF.

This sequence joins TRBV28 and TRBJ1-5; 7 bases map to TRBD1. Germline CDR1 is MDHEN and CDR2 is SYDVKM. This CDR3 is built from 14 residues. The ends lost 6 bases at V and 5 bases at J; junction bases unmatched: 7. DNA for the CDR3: TGTGCCAGCAGGACGACAGGGTCGCATCAGCCCCAGCATTTT. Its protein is CASRTTGSHQPQHF.

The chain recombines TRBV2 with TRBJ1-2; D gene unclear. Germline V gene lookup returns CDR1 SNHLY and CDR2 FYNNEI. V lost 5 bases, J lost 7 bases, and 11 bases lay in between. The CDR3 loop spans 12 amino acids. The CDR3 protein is CASSSGSSGYTF. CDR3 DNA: TGTGCCAGCAGTTCCGGGTCATCTGGCTACACCTTC.

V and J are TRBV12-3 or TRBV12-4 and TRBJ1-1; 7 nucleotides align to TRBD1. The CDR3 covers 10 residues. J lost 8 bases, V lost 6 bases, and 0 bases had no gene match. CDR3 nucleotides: TGTGCCAGCAGGGACAGGGAAGCTTTCTTT. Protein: CASRDREAFF.

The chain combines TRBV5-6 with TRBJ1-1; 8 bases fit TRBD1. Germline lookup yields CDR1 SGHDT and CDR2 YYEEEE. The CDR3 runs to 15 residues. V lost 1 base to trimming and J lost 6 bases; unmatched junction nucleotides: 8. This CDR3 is CASSLFTGGLPEAFF. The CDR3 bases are TGTGCCAGCAGCTTGTTTACAGGGGGACTCCCTGAAGCTTTCTTT. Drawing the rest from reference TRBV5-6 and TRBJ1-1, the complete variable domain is DAGVTQSPTHLIKTRGQQVTLRCSPKSGHDTVSWYQQALGQGPQFIFQYYEEEERQRGNFPDRFSGHQFPNYSSELNVNALLLGDSALYLCASSLFTGGLPEAFFGQGTRLTVV.

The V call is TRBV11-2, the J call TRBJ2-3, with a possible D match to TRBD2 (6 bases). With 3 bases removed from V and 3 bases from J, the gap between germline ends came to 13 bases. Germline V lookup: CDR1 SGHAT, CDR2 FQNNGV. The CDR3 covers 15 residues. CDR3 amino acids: CASSLSHGGTDTQYF. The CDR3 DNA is TGTGCCAGCAGCTTGTCGCATGGGGGGACAGATACGCAGTATTTT.

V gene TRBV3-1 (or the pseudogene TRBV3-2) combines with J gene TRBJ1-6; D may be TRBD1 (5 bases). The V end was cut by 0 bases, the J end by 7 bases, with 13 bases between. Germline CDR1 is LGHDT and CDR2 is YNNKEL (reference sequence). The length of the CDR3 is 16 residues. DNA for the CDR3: TGTGCCAGCAGCCAAGATAGAGGAGGGGCCAATTCACCCCTCCACTTT. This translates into CASSQDRGGANSPLHF.

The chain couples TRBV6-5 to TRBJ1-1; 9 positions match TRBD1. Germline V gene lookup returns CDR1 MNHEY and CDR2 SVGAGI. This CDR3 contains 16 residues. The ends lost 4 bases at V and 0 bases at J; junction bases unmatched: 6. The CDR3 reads CASSSHRGRVNTEAFF. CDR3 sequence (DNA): TGTGCCAGCAGTTCCCACAGGGGGCGCGTGAACACTGAAGCTTTCTTT.

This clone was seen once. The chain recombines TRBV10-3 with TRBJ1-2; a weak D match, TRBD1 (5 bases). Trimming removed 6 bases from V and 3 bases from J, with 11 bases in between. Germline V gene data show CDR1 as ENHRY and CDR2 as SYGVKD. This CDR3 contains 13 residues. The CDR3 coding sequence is TGTGCCATCAGGGGCAGGGTAGACTATGGCTACACCTTC. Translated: CAIRGRVDYGYTF.

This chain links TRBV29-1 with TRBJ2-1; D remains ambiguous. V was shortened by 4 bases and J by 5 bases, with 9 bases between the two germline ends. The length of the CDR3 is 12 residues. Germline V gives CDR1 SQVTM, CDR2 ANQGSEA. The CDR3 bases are TGCAGCGTTGGCCTGTCTGACAATGAGCAGTTCTTC. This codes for CSVGLSDNEQFF.

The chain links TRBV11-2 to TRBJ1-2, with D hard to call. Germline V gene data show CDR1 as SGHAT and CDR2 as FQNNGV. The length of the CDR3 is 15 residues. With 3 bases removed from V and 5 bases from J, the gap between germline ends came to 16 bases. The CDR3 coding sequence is TGTGCCAGCAGCTTTAAATTTGGATCGGGGTATGGCTACACCTTC. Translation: CASSFKFGSGYGYTF. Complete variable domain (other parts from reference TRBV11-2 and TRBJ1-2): EAGVAQSPRYKIIEKRQSVAFWCNPISGHATLYWYQQILGQGPKLLIQFQNNGVVDDSQLPKDRFSAERLKGVDSTLKIQPAKLEDSAVYLCASSFKFGSGYGYTFGSGTRLTVV.

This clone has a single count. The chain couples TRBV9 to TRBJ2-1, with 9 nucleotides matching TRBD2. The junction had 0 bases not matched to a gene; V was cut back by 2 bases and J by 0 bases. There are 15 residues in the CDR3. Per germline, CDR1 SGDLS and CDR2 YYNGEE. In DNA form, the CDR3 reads TGTGCCAGCAGCGTTAGCGGGAGCTCCTACAATGAGCAGTTCTTC. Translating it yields CASSVSGSSYNEQFF.

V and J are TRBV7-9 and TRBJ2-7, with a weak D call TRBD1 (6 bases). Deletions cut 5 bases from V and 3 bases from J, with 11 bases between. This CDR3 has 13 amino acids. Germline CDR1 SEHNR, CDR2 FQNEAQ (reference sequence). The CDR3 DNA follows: TGTGCCAGCAGCCAGGACAGAGACTACGAGCAGTACTTC. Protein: CASSQDRDYEQYF. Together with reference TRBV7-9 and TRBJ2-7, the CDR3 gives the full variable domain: DTGVSQNPRHKITKRGQNVTFRCDPISEHNRLYWYRQTLGQGPEFLTYFQNEAQLEKSRLLSDRFSAERPKGSFSTLEIQRTEQGDSAMYLCASSQDRDYEQYFGPGTRLTVT.

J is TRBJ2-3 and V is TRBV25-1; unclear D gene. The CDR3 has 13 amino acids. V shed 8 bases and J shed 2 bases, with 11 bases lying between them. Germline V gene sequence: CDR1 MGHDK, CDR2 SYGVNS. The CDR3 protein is CASRRSSTDTQYF. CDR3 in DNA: TGTGCCAGCCGGCGTTCCTCCACAGATACGCAGTATTTT.

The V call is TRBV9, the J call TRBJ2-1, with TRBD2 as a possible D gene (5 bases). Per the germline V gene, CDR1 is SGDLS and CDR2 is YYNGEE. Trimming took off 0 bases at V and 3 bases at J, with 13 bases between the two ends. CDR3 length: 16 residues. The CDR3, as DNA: TGTGCCAGCAGCGTAGTCGACGGGGTGGGCTACAATGAGCAGTTCTTC. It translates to CASSVVDGVGYNEQFF.

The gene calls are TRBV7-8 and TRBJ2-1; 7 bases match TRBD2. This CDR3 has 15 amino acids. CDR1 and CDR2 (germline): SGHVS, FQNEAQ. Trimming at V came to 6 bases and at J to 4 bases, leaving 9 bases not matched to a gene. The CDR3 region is CASSSTSLRYNEQFF. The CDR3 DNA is TGTGCCAGCAGTTCGACTAGCCTCCGATACAATGAGCAGTTCTTC. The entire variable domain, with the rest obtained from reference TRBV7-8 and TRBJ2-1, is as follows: GAGVSQSPRYKVAKRGQDVALRCDPISGHVSLFWYQQALGQGPEFLTYFQNEAQLDKSGLPSDRFFAERPEGSVSTLKIQRTQQEDSAVYLCASSSTSLRYNEQFFGPGTRLTVL.

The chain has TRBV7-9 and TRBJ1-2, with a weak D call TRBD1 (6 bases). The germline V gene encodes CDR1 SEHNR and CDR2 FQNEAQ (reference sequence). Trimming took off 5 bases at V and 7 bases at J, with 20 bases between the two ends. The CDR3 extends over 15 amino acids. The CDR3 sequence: CASSPATGARPGYTF. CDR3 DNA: TGTGCCAGCAGCCCTGCGACAGGAGCTCGTCCTGGCTACACCTTC. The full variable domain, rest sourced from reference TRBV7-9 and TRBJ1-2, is DTGVSQNPRHKITKRGQNVTFRCDPISEHNRLYWYRQTLGQGPEFLTYFQNEAQLEKSRLLSDRFSAERPKGSFSTLEIQRTEQGDSAMYLCASSPATGARPGYTFGSGTRLTVV.

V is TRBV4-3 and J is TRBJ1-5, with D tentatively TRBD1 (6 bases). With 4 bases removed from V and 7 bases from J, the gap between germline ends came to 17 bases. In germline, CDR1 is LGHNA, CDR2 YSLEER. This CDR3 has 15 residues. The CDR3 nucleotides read TGCGCCAGCAGCCCGAATGGGGGGGCGAGACAGCCCCAGCATTTT. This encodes CASSPNGGARQPQHF.

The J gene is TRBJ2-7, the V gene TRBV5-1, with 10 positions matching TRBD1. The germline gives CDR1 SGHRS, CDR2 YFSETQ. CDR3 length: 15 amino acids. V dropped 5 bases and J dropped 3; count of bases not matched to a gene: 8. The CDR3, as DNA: TGCGCCAGCAGAGATCCGGGACAGGGGAACTACGAGCAGTACTTC. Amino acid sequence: CASRDPGQGNYEQYF.

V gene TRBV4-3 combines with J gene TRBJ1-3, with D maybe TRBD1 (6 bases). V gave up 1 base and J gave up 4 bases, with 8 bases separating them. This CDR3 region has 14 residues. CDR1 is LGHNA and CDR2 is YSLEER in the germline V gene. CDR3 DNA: TGCGCCAGCAGCCAAGCAGGGGTCGGAAACACCATATATTTT. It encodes CASSQAGVGNTIYF.

CDR3 sequence: CASSVEASGGVTEYKETQYF. DNA of the CDR3: TGTGCCAGCAGCGTAGAGGCAAGCGGGGGTGTAACAGAATATAAAGAGACCCAGTACTTC. This sequence joins TRBV9 and TRBJ2-5; 8 bases match TRBD2. CDR3 length: 20 amino acids. Looked up from germline, CDR1 is SGDLS and CDR2 is YYNGEE. J lost 3 bases, V lost 0 bases, and 19 bases had no gene match.

DNA for the CDR3: TGTGCCAGCAGCCCAGCCCGGGGACCTGAAGCTTTCTTT. Residues: CASSPARGPEAFF. The rearrangement uses TRBV7-2 and TRBJ1-1; tentative D call: TRBD1 (5 bases). V was clipped by 5 bases and J by 6 bases, with 13 bases between them. CDR1 SGHTA and CDR2 FQGNSA come from the germline V gene. This CDR3 region has 13 residues.

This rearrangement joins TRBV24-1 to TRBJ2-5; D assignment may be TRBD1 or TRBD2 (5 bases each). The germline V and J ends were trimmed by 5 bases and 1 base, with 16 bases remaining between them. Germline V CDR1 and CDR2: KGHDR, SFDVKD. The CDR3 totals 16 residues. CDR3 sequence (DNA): TGTGCCACCAGTGGGGGTCCGGGACCAACCCAAGAGACCCAGTACTTC. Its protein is CATSGGPGPTQETQYF.

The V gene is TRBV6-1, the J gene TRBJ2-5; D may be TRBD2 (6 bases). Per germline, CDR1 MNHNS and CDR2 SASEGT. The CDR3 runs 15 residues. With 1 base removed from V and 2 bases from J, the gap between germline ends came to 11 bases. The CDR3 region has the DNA TGTGCCAGCAGTGAAGGCACGGGAGTACAAGAGACCCAGTACTTC. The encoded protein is CASSEGTGVQETQYF.

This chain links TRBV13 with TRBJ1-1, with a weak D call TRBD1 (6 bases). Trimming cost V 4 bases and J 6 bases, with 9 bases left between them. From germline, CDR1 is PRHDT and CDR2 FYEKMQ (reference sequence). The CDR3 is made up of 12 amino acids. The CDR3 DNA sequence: TGTGCCAGCAGCTCACAGGGATCTGAAGCTTTCTTT. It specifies CASSSQGSEAFF.

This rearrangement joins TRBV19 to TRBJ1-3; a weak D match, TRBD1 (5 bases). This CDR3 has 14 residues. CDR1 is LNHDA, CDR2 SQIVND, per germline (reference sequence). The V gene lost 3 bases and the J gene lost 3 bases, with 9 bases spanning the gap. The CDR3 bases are TGTGCCAGTAGTATCCAGGACAATGGAAACACCATATATTTT. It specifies CASSIQDNGNTIYF.

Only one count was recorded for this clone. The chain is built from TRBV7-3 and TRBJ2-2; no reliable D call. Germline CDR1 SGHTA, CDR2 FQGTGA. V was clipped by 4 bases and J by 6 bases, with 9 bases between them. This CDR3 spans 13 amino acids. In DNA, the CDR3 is TGTGCCAGCAGCTCCACGTTCCCCGGGGAGCTGTTTTTT. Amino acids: CASSSTFPGELFF. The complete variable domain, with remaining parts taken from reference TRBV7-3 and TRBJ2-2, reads GAGVSQTPSNKVTEKGKYVELRCDPISGHTALYWYRQSLGQGPEFLIYFQGTGAADDSGLPNDRFFAVRPEGSVSTLKIQRTERGDSAVYLCASSSTFPGELFFGEGSRLTVL.